These T cell receptor beta chains were read from a single sample in a study of neurological immune-mediated disorders. TCRdb analysed the 5' RACE reads with MiXCR anew, one entry per CDR3 protein. The top ten hold 1.9% of the sample, which has more than 50,000 distinct CDR3 sequences, roughly 8.3% seen once. Sequenced: PBMCs. These receptors were collected from a middle-aged woman in good health. The CDR3 runs from the conserved cysteine through the conserved F or W. A D gene is named only where the DNA matches it firmly. Part of the rows lack a size; the others show once, few, many or a class for expanded clones.

cdr3_nt	cdr3_aa	v_call	j_call	clone_size	d_call
TGTGCCAGCAGTGCTGGGACAGGGGGAAACCCCGGGGAGCTGTTTTTT	CASSAGTGGNPGELFF	TRBV6-1	TRBJ2-2	many	TRBD1
TGTGCCAGCAGCCTCGACAGGGTACCTTTGAACACTGAAGCTTTCTTT	CASSLDRVPLNTEAFF	TRBV7-2	TRBJ1-1	many	TRBD1
TGTGCCATCAGCCAAGGACTCCTCACTGAAGCTTTCTTT	CAISQGLLTEAFF	TRBV10-3	TRBJ1-1	.	.
TGTGCCAGCAGCCCTGGGACGTCTATAAGGAATCAGCCCCAGCATTTT	CASSPGTSIRNQPQHF	TRBV5-5	TRBJ1-5	many	.
TGCGCCAGCAGCCAAGATATGTTGGTCGGTTCTAACTATGGCTACACCTTC	CASSQDMLVGSNYGYTF	TRBV4-1	TRBJ1-2	many	.
TGCAGTGCCAGGTCCGTCTCGTCGACCACAGATACGCAGTATTTT	CSARSVSSTTDTQYF	TRBV20-1	TRBJ2-3	.	.
TGTGCCAGCAGTTTACCGACCGTGACAGGGGCCAGGGCGGGGCCTTCCTACGAGCAGTACTTC	CASSLPTVTGARAGPSYEQYF	TRBV27	TRBJ2-7	many	TRBD1
TGCAGTGCTAGACCCGGGACACGAACAGGTGGCTATGGCTACACCTTC	CSARPGTRTGGYGYTF	TRBV20-1	TRBJ1-2	many	.
TGTGCCAGAAGCACTGGACAGATACAAGGTTTGAACACTGAAGATTTCTTT	CARSTGQIQGLNTEDFF	TRBV5-3	TRBJ1-1	.	.
TGTGCCAGCAGTGAAACGGGACCTTACAATGAGCAGTTCTTC	CASSETGPYNEQFF	TRBV25-1	TRBJ2-1	many	.
TGTGCCAGCAGCTTGGCAGGACTAGCGGCGTGGGAGACCCAGTACTTC	CASSLAGLAAWETQYF	TRBV7-7	TRBJ2-5	many	TRBD2
TGCGCCAGCAGTGCGACAGATAGCAATCAGCCCCAGCATTTT	CASSATDSNQPQHF	TRBV10-2	TRBJ1-5	many	.
TGCGCCAGCAGCTCCACCTTAACAGGGGGCACTGAAGCTTTCTTT	CASSSTLTGGTEAFF	TRBV5-1	TRBJ1-1	many	TRBD1
TGTGCCACCAGTGATGCCGGGACAGGGGTATCCGGGGAGCTGTTTTTT	CATSDAGTGVSGELFF	TRBV24-1	TRBJ2-2	many	TRBD1
TGTGCCAGCAGTTCGACTAGCGGGATAAACACCGGGGAGCTGTTTTTT	CASSSTSGINTGELFF	TRBV6-2/TRBV6-3	TRBJ2-2	few	TRBD2
TGTGCCAGCTCACCAGGGACCAACACTGAAGCTTTCTTT	CASSPGTNTEAFF	TRBV18	TRBJ1-1	.	.